This entry describes one T cell receptor (beta chain). V lost 6 bases and J 5 bases, leaving 25 bases between the germline ends. There are 17 residues in the CDR3. The germline V gene encodes CDR1 SGHTA and CDR2 FQGTGA. The record originates from a study of cytomegalovirus exposure and HLA in healthy donors. A multiplex PCR was run with 60 Vbeta primers and 13 Jbeta primers. TCRdb keeps only in-frame clones here, not all; method: immunoSEQ multiplex PCR. The sample yields approximately 82,000 clones, roughly 72% seen once. This TCR came from a woman in her 50s in good health and CMV-seropositive. Sequencing used PBMCs. The rearrangement links TRBV7-3 to TRBJ2-5; D ambiguous. The CDR3 nucleotides are TGTGCCAGCAGTGACCCACAGTGGATCATCGTCGACGAGACCCAGTACTTC. Its protein is CASSDPQWIIVDETQYF.